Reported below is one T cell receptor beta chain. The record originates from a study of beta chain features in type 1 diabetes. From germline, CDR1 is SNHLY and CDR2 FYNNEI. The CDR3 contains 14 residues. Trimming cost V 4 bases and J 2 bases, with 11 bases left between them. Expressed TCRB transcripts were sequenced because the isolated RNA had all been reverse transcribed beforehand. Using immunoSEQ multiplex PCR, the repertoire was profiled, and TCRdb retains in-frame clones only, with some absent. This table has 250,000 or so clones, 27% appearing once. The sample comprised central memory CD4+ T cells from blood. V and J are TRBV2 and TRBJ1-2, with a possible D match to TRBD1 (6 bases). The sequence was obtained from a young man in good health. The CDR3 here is CASSAGQTNYGYTF. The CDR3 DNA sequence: TGTGCCAGCAGTGCCGGACAGACCAACTATGGCTACACCTTC.